Listed below are T cell receptor beta chains from one sample, sequenced in a study of pediatric ulcerative colitis. Clones were read by immunoSEQ multiplex PCR, and TCRdb kept only the in-frame ones, dropping some. Of about 64,000 clones listed, 80% to 90% were seen once; the top ten hold around 3.3%. Sequencing was performed on blood. Receptors originate from a boy aged 5-17 years with severe ulcerative colitis. The CDR3 runs from the conserved cysteine through the conserved F or W. A D gene is named only where the DNA matches it firmly. Clone size is not always given. Where it is, it says once, few, many or a class for expanded clones.

clone size	V gene	J gene	D gene	CDR3 DNA	CDR3 protein
.	TRBV7-9	TRBJ2-5	TRBD2	TGTGCCAGCCACGGGGGTGCAGCGGGAGTCGAAGAGACCCAGTACTTC	CASHGGAAGVEETQYF
.	TRBV18	TRBJ2-7	.	TGTGCCAGCTCACCAGGGGGCCCCTACGAGCAGTACTTC	CASSPGGPYEQYF
.	TRBV6-1	TRBJ1-1	.	TGTGCCAGCAGTGACAACAGGAAGAACACTGAAGCTTTCTTT	CASSDNRKNTEAFF
.	TRBV30	TRBJ1-1	TRBD1	TGTGCCTGGAGTGCGACAGGGACTGAAGCTTTCTTT	CAWSATGTEAFF
.	TRBV6-5	TRBJ2-1	.	TGTGCCAGCAGTTGGGGCCCATCAAATGAGCAGTTCTTC	CASSWGPSNEQFF
.	TRBV10-3	TRBJ2-3	TRBD2	TGTGCCATCAGTGAGAAAGAAGCGGGGGCAGATACGCAGTATTTT	CAISEKEAGADTQYF
.	TRBV4-2	TRBJ1-1	.	TGTGCCAGCAGCCAAGAAGCTAACACTGAAGCTTTCTTT	CASSQEANTEAFF
.	TRBV6-4	TRBJ2-4	TRBD1	TGTGCCAGCAGTCCCGGGACAGGGGGCAACATTCAGTACTTC	CASSPGTGGNIQYF
.	TRBV4-1	TRBJ2-7	.	TGCGCCAGCAGCCGACAGGTCGCGTACGAGCAGTACTTC	CASSRQVAYEQYF
once	TRBV5-1	TRBJ2-1	TRBD2	TGCGCCAGCAGCTTGGTTGGGGGAGGGCCGGGAAATGAGCAGTTCTTC	CASSLVGGGPGNEQFF
.	TRBV10-1	TRBJ2-1	TRBD2	TGCGCCAGCTCTAGCGGGGCTTACAATGAGCAGTTCTTC	CASSSGAYNEQFF
.	TRBV6-4	TRBJ2-7	TRBD2	TGTGCCAGCAGTGAAAAAGCGGGAGGGCCCTACGAGCAGTACTTC	CASSEKAGGPYEQYF
.	TRBV30	TRBJ1-2	.	TGTGCCTGGAGCTGGGGGGATGGCTACACCTTC	CAWSWGDGYTF
.	TRBV6-5	TRBJ1-1	.	TGTGCCAGCAGTTCCCGGGTCCGGGCGGCTGAAGCTTTCTTT	CASSSRVRAAEAFF
.	TRBV10-2	TRBJ1-2	.	TGCGCCAGCAGTGAGTCGAGAGGGGGGGCCTATGGCTACACCTTC	CASSESRGGAYGYTF
.	TRBV29-1	TRBJ1-3	.	TGCAGCGTTGGGGCTCTTTCTGGAAACACCATATATTTT	CSVGALSGNTIYF
few	TRBV10-2	TRBJ2-1	.	TGCGCCAGCAGTGAGTTTAGGGAGCCTAGGTTCTTC	CASSEFREPRFF
.	TRBV5-4	TRBJ2-5	.	TGTGCCAGCAGCTTGTCGGGACCGCAAGAGACCCAGTACTTC	CASSLSGPQETQYF
.	TRBV2	TRBJ1-5	.	TGTGCCAGCAGTGAAGAGGTTCTAAATCAGCCCCAGCATTTT	CASSEEVLNQPQHF
.	TRBV9	TRBJ2-1	.	TGTGCCAGCAGCGTAGGACTAACCACTATTTCCTACAATGAGCAGTTCTTC	CASSVGLTTISYNEQFF
.	TRBV2	TRBJ2-3	TRBD2	TGTGCCAGCAGTGAAGCGGGACTAGCGGGAGGTACGCAGTATTTT	CASSEAGLAGGTQYF
once	TRBV7-2	TRBJ2-2	.	TGTGCCAGCAGCCCCACCGGGACACCAACCGGGGAGCTGTTTTTT	CASSPTGTPTGELFF
.	TRBV15	TRBJ2-5	TRBD2	TGTGCCACCAGCAGAATATCGGGACTAGGCCAAGAGACCCAGTACTTC	CATSRISGLGQETQYF
.	TRBV19	TRBJ1-2	.	TGTGCCAGTACAGGGTCTTATAACGGCTACACCTTC	CASTGSYNGYTF
once	TRBV27	TRBJ2-1	TRBD2	TGTGCCAGCAGCAGCGGGACTAGCGGGTACAATGAGCAGTTCTTC	CASSSGTSGYNEQFF
.	TRBV30	TRBJ1-2	.	TGTGCCTGGAGTCACCGGGGTGACTATGGCTACACCTTC	CAWSHRGDYGYTF
.	TRBV6-6	TRBJ2-7	.	TGTGCCATTCAGGGGACGGAAAGCTCCTACGAGCAGTACTTC	CAIQGTESSYEQYF
.	TRBV7-6	TRBJ2-1	.	TGTGCCAGCAGCTTAGAGCGAAGACAGTACAATGAGCAGTTCTTC	CASSLERRQYNEQFF
.	TRBV7-2	TRBJ2-5	.	TGTGCCAGCAGCTTGGGGACTCTCAGGGAGACCCAGTACTTC	CASSLGTLRETQYF
.	TRBV19	TRBJ2-1	.	TGTGCCACCCGCCCCGGGACTCACAATGAGCAGTTCTTC	CATRPGTHNEQFF
.	TRBV13	TRBJ2-6	.	TGTGCCAGCAGCCAAGGGGATTCTGGGGCCAACGTCCTGACTTTC	CASSQGDSGANVLTF
.	TRBV11-1	TRBJ2-1	TRBD2	TGTGCCAGCAGCTTAGCCCCCCTAGCGGGAGGGAATGAGCAGTTCTTC	CASSLAPLAGGNEQFF
.	TRBV11-2	TRBJ2-7	TRBD2	TGTGCCAGCAGCCCGAGGACTAGCGGGAGCCTCGGCGAGCAGTACTTC	CASSPRTSGSLGEQYF
.	TRBV21-1	TRBJ2-1	.	TGTGCCAGCAGCAAAGCACTGGAGCAGTTCTTC	CASSKALEQFF
.	TRBV5-6	TRBJ2-7	TRBD1	TGTGCCAGCAGCTTTGGAACAGGGGCTTACGAGCAGTACTTC	CASSFGTGAYEQYF
.	TRBV5-1	TRBJ2-7	.	TGCGCCAGCAGCTCCAGATATGGCGGGGAAACCTACGAGCAGTACTTC	CASSSRYGGETYEQYF
.	TRBV30	TRBJ2-1	TRBD2	TGTGCCTGGAGTGCTAGGACTAGCGGGAGGTTGGATGAGCAGTTCTTC	CAWSARTSGRLDEQFF
.	TRBV11-2	TRBJ2-7	.	TGTGCCAGCAGCTTCATGCTTATAGCGGAGTACGAGCAGTACTTC	CASSFMLIAEYEQYF
.	TRBV10-1	TRBJ2-1	TRBD2	TGCGCCAGCAGTGGGGGGACTAGCGGGAAATACAATGAGCAGTTCTTC	CASSGGTSGKYNEQFF
once	TRBV5-6	TRBJ2-2	.	TGTGCCAGCAGCTTTGGCGGGGACACCGGGGAGCTGTTTTTT	CASSFGGDTGELFF
.	TRBV18	TRBJ2-7	.	TGTGCCAGCTCCCTCGGGCCGTCCTACGAGCAGTACTTC	CASSLGPSYEQYF
.	TRBV27	TRBJ1-5	TRBD1	TGTGCCAGCAGTCCGGGACAGGGGGGTCAGCCCCAGCATTTT	CASSPGQGGQPQHF
.	TRBV6-6	TRBJ2-7	.	TGTGCCAGCAGTCCCGAAAGTCTGGGGCAGTACTTC	CASSPESLGQYF
.	TRBV7-9	TRBJ2-1	TRBD1	TGTGCCAGCAGCGGCCGGGACAGCTCCTACAATGAGCAGTTCTTC	CASSGRDSSYNEQFF
.	TRBV5-1	TRBJ2-1	TRBD2	TGCGCCAGCAGCTTGGTTATTAGCGGGAACAATGAGCAGTTCTTC	CASSLVISGNNEQFF